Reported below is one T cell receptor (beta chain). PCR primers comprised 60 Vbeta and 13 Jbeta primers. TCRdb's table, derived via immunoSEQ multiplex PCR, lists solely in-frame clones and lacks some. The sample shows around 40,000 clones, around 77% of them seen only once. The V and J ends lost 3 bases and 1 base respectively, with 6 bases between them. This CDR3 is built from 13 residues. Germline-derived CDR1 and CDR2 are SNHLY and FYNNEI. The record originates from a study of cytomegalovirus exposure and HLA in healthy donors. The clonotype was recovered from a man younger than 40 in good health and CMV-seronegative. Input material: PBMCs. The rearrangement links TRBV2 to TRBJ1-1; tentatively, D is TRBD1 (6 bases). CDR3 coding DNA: TGTGCCAGCAGTGAGGACAGGAACACTGAAGCTTTCTTT. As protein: CASSEDRNTEAFF. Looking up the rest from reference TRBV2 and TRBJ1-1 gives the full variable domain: EPEVTQTPSHQVTQMGQEVILRCVPISNHLYFYWYRQILGQKVEFLVSFYNNEISEKSEIFDDQFSVERPDGSNFTLKIRSTKLEDSAMYFCASSEDRNTEAFFGQGTRLTVV.